This T cell receptor beta chain was recorded in a study of neurological immune-mediated disorders. Study results and limitations: None of the CDR3 amino acid sequences in expanded clones turned up in more than one subject, which points to private repertoires in all groups.

This clonotype was observed at least ten times. Its antigen remains unknown. PBMCs numbering 2 million and stored at -80 C yielded the unsorted libraries. Trimming took 2 bases from V and 0 from J, leaving 11 bases between them. The CDR3 is 17 amino acids. Germline CDR1 is MNHEY and CDR2 is SVGEGT. The cDNA came from 5'RACE with 10-nucleotide random UMIs. TCRdb reanalysed the 5' RACE reads using MiXCR and keeps one entry per CDR3 protein. There are under 80,000 distinct CDR3 sequences in the sample; around 3.9% occur only once, and 1.3% lies in the top ten. This TCR was recovered from a young man with multiple sclerosis. Sample: PBMCs. The chain carries TRBV6-2 or TRBV6-3 and TRBJ1-6, with a possible D match to TRBD1 (6 bases). The CDR3 DNA reads as TGTGCCAGCAGTTACGGGCAGGGGAGCTCCTATAATTCACCCCTCCACTTT. Its protein product is CASSYGQGSSYNSPLHF.